Below, 3 T cell receptor beta chains from the same sample are listed, as sequenced in a study of blood T cell repertoires in COVID-19. Some clones are missing from TCRdb's copy, which holds only in-frame ones; the method was immunoSEQ multiplex PCR. The table records about 320,000 clones, 65% to 90% of them present only once. The sequenced material came from peripheral blood. These receptors were taken from a human donor in a cohort sampled during active COVID-19.

The chain combines TRBV11-1 with TRBJ1-2; 9 bases are a match to TRBD1. This CDR3 spans 15 amino acids. Per the germline V gene, CDR1 is SGHAT and CDR2 is FQDESV (reference sequence). Losses at the gene ends were 3 bases for V and 4 bases for J; bases not matched to a gene: 6. The CDR3 loop is CASSLVGQGFYGYTF. The CDR3 bases are TGTGCCAGCAGCTTGGTTGGACAGGGGTTCTATGGCTACACCTTC.

The gene calls are TRBV5-8 and TRBJ2-7, with TRBD2 identical over 9 bases. The CDR3 consists of 16 residues. The germline gives CDR1 SGHTS, CDR2 YDEGEE. V was pared by 0 bases and J by 0 bases, with 4 bases of the junction left unmatched. CDR3 DNA sequence: TGTGCCAGCAGCTTGGTTGGTAGCGGGAGCTCCTACGAGCAGTACTTC. Its protein product is CASSLVGSGSSYEQYF.

The genes are TRBV30 and TRBJ2-1; D is undetermined. The CDR3 runs to 14 residues. The germline CDR1 and CDR2 sequences are GTSNPN and SVGIG (reference sequence). The V and J ends lost 1 base and 0 bases respectively, with 7 bases between them. In nucleotides, the CDR3 is TGTGCCTGGAGTGAAATGAGCTCCTACAATGAGCAGTTCTTC. It yields the protein CAWSEMSSYNEQFF.